The sample holds a few counts of the clone carrying this T cell receptor beta chain. Its antigen is as yet unknown. The junction and the germline gene differ at one end; a read error may be behind it. Memory CD4+ T cells were sorted as CD4+CD45RO+CD25- cells. CDR3 length: 14 amino acids. Findings and caveats of the study: Under 2.3% of tumor Treg sequences matched blood Tregs or memory cells. Tumor memory CD4+ T cell TCR gene usage was found to cluster with blood and lymph node memory CD4+ cells and with lymph node naive CD4+ cells. Greatest tumor Treg TCR overlap was with tumor naive CD4+ cells.

TRBV12-4/TRBJ1-2 clonotypes were amplified with adaptor-ligated barcode primers. TCRdb used MiXCR to reprocess the multiplex PCR reads, holding one entry per CDR3 protein. The sample carries 950 to 1,100 distinct CDR3 sequences, about 7% recorded once. The material sequenced was memory CD4+ T cells sorted from blood. Subset of the sample: memory CD4+ T cells, CD4+CD45RO+CD25-. The chain has TRBV12-3 or TRBV12-4 and TRBJ1-2; D may be TRBD1 (6 bases). The TCR originated in a female donor with breast cancer. This CDR3 is CASSHDVLSGATPF. The DNA of the CDR3 is TGTGCCAGCAGTCACGATGTCCTGTCAGGGGCTACACCGTTC.